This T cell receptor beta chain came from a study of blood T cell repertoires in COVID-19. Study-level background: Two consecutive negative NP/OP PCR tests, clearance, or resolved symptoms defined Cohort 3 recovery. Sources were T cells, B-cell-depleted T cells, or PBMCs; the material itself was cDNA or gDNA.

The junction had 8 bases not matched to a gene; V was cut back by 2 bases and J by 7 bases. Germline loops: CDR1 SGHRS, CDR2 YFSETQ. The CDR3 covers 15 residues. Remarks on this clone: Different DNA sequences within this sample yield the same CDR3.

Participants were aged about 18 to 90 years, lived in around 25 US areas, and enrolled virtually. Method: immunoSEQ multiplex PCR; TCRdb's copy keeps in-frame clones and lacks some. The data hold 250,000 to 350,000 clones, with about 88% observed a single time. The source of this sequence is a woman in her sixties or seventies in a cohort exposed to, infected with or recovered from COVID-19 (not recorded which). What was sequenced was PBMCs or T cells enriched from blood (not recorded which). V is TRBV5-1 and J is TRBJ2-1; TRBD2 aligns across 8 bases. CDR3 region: CASSFGAGVGNEQFF. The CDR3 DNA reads TGCGCCAGCAGCTTTGGAGCGGGAGTGGGGAATGAGCAGTTCTTC.